This T cell receptor (beta chain) derives from a study of CD8 T cells in Susac syndrome. Study in general: Patients with Susac syndrome were therapy-naive, taking corticosteroids, with some also receiving intravenous immunoglobulin, or taking intravenous immunoglobulin alone at the time their blood was drawn.

Trimming took 5 bases from V and 1 from J, leaving 12 bases between them. Germline CDR1 reads DFQATT; CDR2 reads SNEGSKA (reference sequence). CDR3 length equals 13 residues. Sequencing of TCR beta was performed on blood CD8+ and CD4+ T cells. While CD8+ and CD4+ T cells were isolated negatively, TEMRA cells were enriched by FACS. After extraction with the RNeasy kit, about 0.45 to 1 ug of the RNA was reverse transcribed using random hexamers. Across 54 Vbeta and 13 Jbeta, TCR beta CDR3 was amplified with immunoSEQ multiplex PCR. TCRdb called the immunoSEQ multiplex PCR reads again in MiXCR, with one record for every CDR3 protein. Of 120,000 or so distinct CDR3 sequences in the sample, 90% to 95% were seen once.

The receptor comes from a human donor with Susac syndrome. This chain joins TRBV20-1 and TRBJ2-7, with TRBD2 as a possible D gene (6 bases). Sequencing was performed on CD8+ T cells from PBMCs. The CDR3 reads CSAVDGSSYEQYF. Written as DNA, the CDR3 is TGCAGTGCTGTGGACGGGAGTTCCTACGAGCAGTACTTC.